This T cell receptor (beta chain) appears in the sequencing data of a study of blood T cell repertoires in COVID-19. Background on the study: Material from acute and convalescent COVID-19 was sourced from the United States, Italy and Spain.

Participants had their cohort set by participant-reported clinical history. The V end was cut by 0 bases, the J end by 6 bases, with 11 bases between. This CDR3 spans 13 amino acids. Germline V gene data show CDR1 as GTSNPN and CDR2 as SVGIG (reference sequence). Original processing notes: The authors estimated nucleated cell counts from reference gene primer amplification. Some clones are missing from TCRdb's copy, which holds only in-frame ones; the method was immunoSEQ multiplex PCR. The V and J calls and clone size come from that table; D and trimming were worked out from the DNA. The data contain some 390,000 clones, 80% to 90% of them singletons.

The sequenced sample was PBMCs or T cells enriched from blood (not recorded which). The clonotype comes from a man aged 30 to 39 who had recovered from COVID-19. The chain employs TRBV30 and TRBJ1-2, with a tentative D call TRBD1 (5 bases). CDR3 in amino acids: CAWSVRQGDGYTF. In DNA, the CDR3 is TGTGCCTGGAGTGTACGGCAGGGCGATGGCTACACCTTC.